This entry lists 27 T cell receptor beta chains sequenced from one sample in a study of CD8+CD57+ T cells in acquired aplastic anemia (dated by TCRdb to between 2018 and 2020). Sequenced using an Illumina HiSeq 2000. Profiling of TCR beta VDJ combinations and CDR3 sequences used genomic DNA as the template. TCRdb took the public reads, trimmed them with fastp at Q25, ran MiXCR for clone calling and kept in-frame beta chains. For every CDR3 protein sequence, its rows merge into one entry that carries the most common genes and DNA. For this sample there are about 180,000 distinct CDR3 sequences; approximately 49% appear just once. Of the sample, 2.5% to 3.5% falls within the top ten clones. The sequencing input was sorted CD4+, CD8+, or CD8+CD57+ T cells (not recorded which) from PBMCs. The source is a human donor in good health.

The table lists this clonotype with many counts. The chain combines TRBV4-1 with TRBJ2-5; the D call may be TRBD1 or TRBD2 (5 bases each). Trimming took 1 base from V and 1 from J, leaving 10 bases between them. Germline-derived CDR1 and CDR2 are MGHRA and YSYEKL. This CDR3 contains 15 residues. The CDR3 reads CASSQGGNSQETQYF. The CDR3 DNA reads as TGCGCCAGCAGCCAAGGGGGGAACAGCCAAGAGACCCAGTACTTC.

This clonotype was recorded at least ten times. The chain links TRBV20-1 to TRBJ2-7; 9 nucleotides line up with TRBD2. The germline V gene has CDR1 DFQATT and CDR2 SNEGSKA (reference sequence). CDR3 size: 15 residues. The V gene end was trimmed by 0 bases and the J gene end by 1 base; junction bases not matched to a gene: 4. The CDR3 DNA sequence: TGCAGTGCTAGAGATACCCTAGCGGGGTCCTACGAGCAGTACTTC. Amino acids: CSARDTLAGSYEQYF.

This clonotype occurred many times. A junction end diverges from the germline sequence, so it may reflect a read error. The J gene is TRBJ2-2, the V gene TRBV20-1, with 7 positions matching TRBD2. Germline V gene data show CDR1 as DFQATT and CDR2 as SNEGSKA (reference sequence). The CDR3 runs 16 residues. The CDR3 reads CSARDSGRADTGELFF. In DNA form, the CDR3 reads TGCAGTGCTAGAGATAGTGGGAGGGCCGACACCGGAGAGCTGTTTTTT.

CDR3 amino acids: CASSQDPLVGDTQYF. Written as DNA, the CDR3 is TGTGCCAGCAGCCAAGATCCGTTAGTCGGGGATACGCAGTATTTT. The gene calls are TRBV3-1 and TRBJ2-3; D call uncertain. Trimming shortened V by 0 bases and J by 6 bases, and 13 bases separated the two germline ends. This CDR3 spans 15 amino acids. CDR1 LGHDT and CDR2 YNNKEL come from the germline V gene (reference sequence).

The rearrangement links TRBV19 to TRBJ2-5, with D hard to call. Trimming removed 9 bases at V and 4 bases at J, with 21 bases between. Per the germline V gene, CDR1 is LNHDA and CDR2 is SQIVND (reference sequence). The CDR3 consists of 15 residues. CDR3 in DNA: TGTGCCAGCCCCCATCAGGTTAGTACCGGAGAGACCCAGTACTTC. Protein sequence: CASPHQVSTGETQYF.

This clonotype appeared many times. The chain employs TRBV9 and TRBJ1-1; D is unresolved. Germline V gene data show CDR1 as SGDLS and CDR2 as YYNGEE. Trimming pared 4 bases from V and 1 base from J, leaving 17 bases between. The CDR3 has 16 residues. The CDR3, as DNA: TGTGCCAGCAGCCCCACCCTCCGGGATGGGAACACTGAAGCTTTCTTT. Translation gives CASSPTLRDGNTEAFF.

The J gene is TRBJ2-1, the V gene TRBV19, with D perhaps matching TRBD2 (5 bases). From germline, CDR1 is LNHDA and CDR2 SQIVND (reference sequence). There are 15 residues in the CDR3. V was shortened by 4 bases and J by 4 bases, with 14 bases between the two germline ends. CDR3 nucleotides: TGTGCCAGTAGTACCTTCGCGGAGGAATACAATGAGCAGTTCTTC. Translated, it gives CASSTFAEEYNEQFF.

The table lists this clonotype with many counts. The chain employs TRBV11-3 and TRBJ2-7; 8 bases agree with TRBD1. The germline V gene has CDR1 SGHNT and CDR2 YENEEA. The CDR3 sequence is 13 residues long. The trim removed 5 bases at V and 7 bases at J, leaving 7 bases unmatched. The CDR3 coding sequence is TGTGCCAGCAGCGGGACAGGACGATGGGAGCAGTACTTC. Amino acid sequence: CASSGTGRWEQYF.

CDR3 protein: CASSLGAGLYEQYF. CDR3 bases: TGTGCCAGCAGCTTGGGGGCAGGGCTCTACGAGCAGTACTTC. The genes are TRBV7-6 and TRBJ2-7; the D gene is possibly TRBD1 (6 bases). Germline loops: CDR1 SGHVS, CDR2 FNYEAQ. V was cut by 3 bases and J by 3 bases, with 12 bases left in between. This CDR3 contains 14 residues. Full variable domain (remainder filled in from reference TRBV7-6 and TRBJ2-7): GAGVSQSPRYKVTKRGQDVALRCDPISGHVSLYWYRQALGQGPEFLTYFNYEAQQDKSGLPNDRFSAERPEGSISTLTIQRTEQRDSAMYRCASSLGAGLYEQYFGPGTRLTVT.

Only a few counts were recorded for this clonotype. This sequence joins TRBV6-1 and TRBJ2-3; D not certain. The CDR3 runs to 16 residues. Germline V gene data show CDR1 as MNHNS and CDR2 as SASEGT. Trimming pared 0 bases from V and 0 bases from J, leaving 10 bases between. The CDR3 is CASSEAPTDSTDTQYF. CDR3 DNA sequence: TGTGCCAGCAGTGAAGCGCCCACGGACAGCACAGATACGCAGTATTTT.

This clonotype was found a few times. A much larger clone lies one base from this, so it may be a read error. This sequence joins TRBV11-1 and TRBJ2-6; unclear D gene. Trimming took off 3 bases at V and 2 bases at J, with 8 bases between the two ends. This CDR3 has 15 amino acids. From germline, CDR1 is SGHAT and CDR2 FQDESV (reference sequence). CDR3 DNA: TGTGCCAGCAGCTTGACGGACCCTGGGGCCAACGTCCTGACTTTC. This encodes CASSLTDPGANVLTF. Complete variable domain (other parts from reference TRBV11-1 and TRBJ2-6): EAEVAQSPRYKITEKSQAVAFWCDPISGHATLYWYRQILGQGPELLVQFQDESVVDDSQLPKDRFSAERLKGVDSTLKIQPAELGDSAMYLCASSLTDPGANVLTFGAGSRLTVL.

Remarks on this clonotype: It may be a read error: a sequence one base away is much more abundant. The genes are TRBV3-1 and TRBJ1-6, with D unclear. The CDR3 spans 15 residues. Between the trimmed V and J ends, which lost 4 bases and 5 bases, there was a span of 12 bases. Germline V gives CDR1 LGHDT, CDR2 YNNKEL (reference sequence). In nucleotides, the CDR3 is TGTGCCAGCAGCCGGGCGGCGACCGATAATTCACCCCTCCACTTT. It codes for CASSRAATDNSPLHF.

This clonotype was detected only a few times. The chain links TRBV7-9 to TRBJ2-1, with D tentatively TRBD2 (6 bases). Trimming removed 8 bases from V and 10 bases from J, with 18 bases in between. From germline, CDR1 is SEHNR and CDR2 FQNEAQ (reference sequence). This CDR3 spans 13 amino acids. CDR3 loop: CASGLAAASEQFF. The CDR3 coding sequence is TGTGCCAGCGGATTAGCGGCGGCCTCCGAGCAGTTCTTC.

CDR3 loop: CSVVRASGRANYNEQFF. The CDR3 nucleotides are TGCAGCGTTGTTAGGGCTAGCGGGAGAGCCAACTACAATGAGCAGTTCTTC. V gene TRBV29-1 combines with J gene TRBJ2-1; 10 bases map to TRBD2. In germline, CDR1 is SQVTM, CDR2 ANQGSEA. CDR3 length: 17 residues. With 4 bases clipped from V and 3 bases from J, the junction kept 12 bases outside the gene matches.

This clonotype was observed many times. CDR3 loop: CASSSTGGRELFF. In DNA form, the CDR3 reads TGTGCCAGCAGCTCAACAGGGGGAAGGGAGCTGTTTTTT. This chain links TRBV9 with TRBJ2-2; the match to TRBD1 covers 8 bases. V shed 4 bases and J 9 bases; nucleotides not matched to a gene: 5. The CDR3 covers 13 residues. Germline V gives CDR1 SGDLS, CDR2 YYNGEE. The variable domain in full, completed from reference TRBV9 and TRBJ2-2, reads DSGVTQTPKHLITATGQRVTLRCSPRSGDLSVYWYQQSLDQGLQFLIQYYNGEERAKGNILERFSAQQFPDLHSELNLSSLELGDSALYFCASSSTGGRELFFGEGSRLTVL.

In the case of this clonotype: The conserved closing phenylalanine or tryptophan is absent in this CDR3, likely reflecting a read error. V is TRBV15 and J is TRBJ2-7; D is unresolved. This CDR3 has 15 amino acids. Per germline, CDR1 LNHNV and CDR2 YYDKDF (reference sequence). The CDR3 spells CATSPTELPHWEQYL. Here the CDR3 DNA reads TGCGCCACCAGCCCCACCGAACTACCCCACTGGGAGCAGTACCTC.

The chain has TRBV5-1 and TRBJ2-1; 14 bases line up with TRBD2. This CDR3 contains 18 residues. Germline V gene data show CDR1 as SGHRS and CDR2 as YFSETQ. Trimming cost V 4 bases and J 1 base; bases outside gene matches: 7. The DNA of the CDR3 is TGCGCCAGCAGCCCCGGGACTAGCGGGAGCACATCCTACAATGAGCAGTTCTTC. This codes for CASSPGTSGSTSYNEQFF.

This clonotype was detected many times. V usage is TRBV19 and J usage is TRBJ2-5; 9 bases match TRBD1. Per germline, CDR1 LNHDA and CDR2 SQIVND (reference sequence). The junction had 7 bases not matched to a gene; V was cut back by 6 bases and J by 2 bases. This CDR3 has 15 residues. DNA for the CDR3: TGTGCCAGTAGCAACCGGGACAGGGCTCAAGAGACCCAGTACTTC. Protein: CASSNRDRAQETQYF.

This clonotype was seen ten or more times. The rearrangement joins TRBV5-6 to TRBJ2-7; D might be TRBD1 (6 bases). The V gene lost 2 bases and the J gene lost 3 bases, with 15 bases spanning the gap. The CDR3 contains 15 residues. Germline-derived CDR1 and CDR2 are SGHDT and YYEEEE. CDR3 coding DNA: TGTGCCAGCAGCTTCCTAACAGGGATTAACTACGAGCAGTACTTC. It translates to CASSFLTGINYEQYF.

In this sample, this clonotype turned up many times. This rearrangement joins TRBV5-1 to TRBJ1-1, with 8 nucleotides matching TRBD1. V trimming: 2 bases; J trimming: 4 bases; junction bases outside the gene matches: 4. The germline V gene has CDR1 SGHRS and CDR2 YFSETQ. The CDR3 runs to 14 residues. CDR3 DNA: TGCGCCAGCAGCTTAGTACAGGGGGGCACTGAAGCTTTCTTT. Translating gives CASSLVQGGTEAFF. Full variable domain (missing parts from reference TRBV5-1 and TRBJ1-1): KAGVTQTPRYLIKTRGQQVTLSCSPISGHRSVSWYQQTPGQGLQFLFEYFSETQRNKGNFPGRFSGRQFSNSRSEMNVSTLELGDSALYLCASSLVQGGTEAFFGQGTRLTVV.

The rearrangement links TRBV10-3 to TRBJ2-5; D is unclear. Per germline, CDR1 ENHRY and CDR2 SYGVKD. Trimming left V 10 bases short and J 5 bases short, with 14 bases between. The CDR3 length is 12 residues. The CDR3 sequence is CASTLDGETQYF. The CDR3, as DNA: TGTGCCAGCACTCTCGATGGGGAGACCCAGTACTTC.

The J gene is TRBJ2-1, the V gene TRBV15; 12 bases align to TRBD2. The CDR3 has 15 residues. Germline loops: CDR1 LNHNV, CDR2 YYDKDF (reference sequence). V lost 4 bases to trimming and J lost 9 bases; unmatched junction nucleotides: 7. The DNA of the CDR3 is TGTGCCACCAGCAAGAGGACTAGCGGGAAAAGTGAGCAGTTCTTC. It translates to CATSKRTSGKSEQFF.

The table lists this clonotype with many counts. The rearrangement links TRBV5-6 to TRBJ2-7, with 9 bases matching TRBD2. V lost 7 bases to trimming and J lost 7 bases; unmatched junction nucleotides: 6. The CDR3 runs 12 residues. CDR1 is SGHDT, CDR2 YYEEEE, per germline. In DNA, the CDR3 is TGTGCCAGCGGCGGGAGGGCCGAGGAGCAGTACTTC. Its translation is CASGGRAEEQYF.

J is TRBJ2-7 and V is TRBV2; 9 nucleotides align to TRBD1. V shed 11 bases and J 2 bases; nucleotides not matched to a gene: 7. Germline values: CDR1 SNHLY, CDR2 FYNNEI. The CDR3 has 13 amino acids. CDR3 in amino acids: CALLDRGTYEQYF. CDR3 coding DNA: TGTGCCCTACTGGACAGGGGAACCTACGAGCAGTACTTC. Full variable domain (missing parts from reference TRBV2 and TRBJ2-7): EPEVTQTPSHQVTQMGQEVILRCVPISNHLYFYWYRQILGQKVEFLVSFYNNEISEKSEIFDDQFSVERPDGSNFTLKIRSTKLEDSAMYFCALLDRGTYEQYFGPGTRLTVT.

In its sample, this clonotype was seen a few times. A much larger clonotype is one base distant, so this may be a read error. V gene TRBV19 combines with J gene TRBJ2-1; D call uncertain. The CDR3 is made up of 15 amino acids. Trimming removed 7 bases from V and 3 bases from J, with 16 bases in between. CDR1 is LNHDA, CDR2 SQIVND, per germline (reference sequence). CDR3 DNA: TGTGCCAGTAACCATCCAGGTAATTTCTACAATGAGCAGTTCTTC. The encoded protein is CASNHPGNFYNEQFF.

This clonotype was recorded at least ten times. The J gene is TRBJ2-2, the V gene TRBV19, with a possible D match to TRBD1 (5 bases). V dropped 3 bases and J dropped 3 bases, with 11 bases sitting between them. The CDR3 loop spans 15 amino acids. Germline V CDR1 and CDR2: LNHDA, SQIVND (reference sequence). In nucleotides, the CDR3 is TGTGCCAGTAGTATTTCGACAGTTGACACCGGGGAGCTGTTTTTT. Protein sequence: CASSISTVDTGELFF.

This chain connects TRBV7-2 to TRBJ2-3; possible D gene TRBD2, 7 bases. V was cut by 6 bases and J by 4 bases, with 14 bases left in between. This CDR3 has 14 residues. Germline CDR1 SGHTA, CDR2 FQGNSA. For the CDR3, the DNA is TGTGCCAGCAGGATGACGGGGGGCCCAGATACGCAGTATTTT. Protein sequence: CASRMTGGPDTQYF.